The 28 T cell receptor beta chains in this list originate from one sample, sequenced in a study of blood T cell repertoires in COVID-19. Sequencing was performed with immunoSEQ multiplex PCR; in TCRdb, only in-frame clones are kept and a portion is missing. The table lists around 80,000 clones, 70% to 80% of them singletons. The sample was peripheral blood. All receptors come from a man over 45 with active or convalescent COVID-19.

The chain combines TRBV2 with TRBJ1-1; maybe TRBD1 (6 bases). Trimming stripped 6 bases from V and 5 bases from J, with 16 bases between. The CDR3 contains 14 residues. In germline, CDR1 is SNHLY, CDR2 FYNNEI. CDR3 protein: CASSETGPGTEAFF. Here the CDR3 DNA reads TGTGCCAGCAGCGAGACAGGCCCGGGGACTGAAGCTTTCTTT.

The chain has TRBV7-8 and TRBJ2-7, with D possibly being TRBD2 (6 bases). The CDR3 runs 14 residues. V was trimmed by 1 base and J by 6 bases, leaving 13 bases between them. Germline lookup yields CDR1 SGHVS and CDR2 FQNEAQ. The CDR3 region has the DNA TGTGCCAGCAGCTTAGGATCCCGGGAGTCCGAGCAGTACTTC. It encodes CASSLGSRESEQYF. The full variable domain, with the rest looked up from reference TRBV7-8 and TRBJ2-7, is GAGVSQSPRYKVAKRGQDVALRCDPISGHVSLFWYQQALGQGPEFLTYFQNEAQLDKSGLPSDRFFAERPEGSVSTLKIQRTQQEDSAVYLCASSLGSRESEQYFGPGTRLTVT.

The chain is built from TRBV29-1 and TRBJ1-3; TRBD1 aligns across 7 bases. The trim removed 3 bases at V and 2 bases at J, leaving 4 bases unmatched. The germline V gene encodes CDR1 SQVTM and CDR2 ANQGSEA. The CDR3 runs 14 residues. CDR3 DNA: TGCAGCGTTGAGCCGACAGGGACTGGAAACACCATATATTTT. Amino acid sequence: CSVEPTGTGNTIYF.

This sequence joins TRBV12-3 or TRBV12-4 and TRBJ2-7, with TRBD2 as a possible D gene (5 bases). The V and J ends lost 3 bases and 0 bases respectively, with 6 bases between them. The CDR3 is made up of 13 amino acids. DNA of the CDR3: TGTGCCAGCAGTTTCGGGATCTCCTACGAGCAGTACTTC. Amino acid sequence: CASSFGISYEQYF.

V gene TRBV6-1 combines with J gene TRBJ1-2; tentative D call: TRBD1 (6 bases). Germline V CDR1 and CDR2: MNHNS, SASEGT. V lost 2 bases to trimming and J lost 6 bases, with 10 bases between them. The CDR3 covers 13 residues. CDR3 amino acids: CASSEREGDGYTF. The CDR3 nucleotides are TGTGCCAGCAGTGAACGAGAGGGGGATGGCTACACCTTC.

The CDR3 bases are TGTGCCAGTAGTGGGCGACTAGCGGACAGCACAGATACGCAGTATTTT. This encodes CASSGRLADSTDTQYF. This sequence joins TRBV19 and TRBJ2-3, with 9 bases matching TRBD2. The germline gives CDR1 LNHDA, CDR2 SQIVND (reference sequence). V shed 5 bases and J 0 bases; nucleotides not matched to a gene: 6. This CDR3 contains 16 residues.

The chain has TRBV5-6 and TRBJ2-7; TRBD2 matches 7 bases. Germline trimming cut 4 bases from V and 0 bases from J; bases unmatched to any gene: 10. CDR3 length: 16 residues. The germline V gene has CDR1 SGHDT and CDR2 YYEEEE. CDR3 sequence (DNA): TGTGCCAGCAGCGACGGGGTAGCGGGCCTCTCCTACGAGCAGTACTTC. This encodes CASSDGVAGLSYEQYF.

The V and J genes are TRBV9 and TRBJ2-1; 10 positions agree with TRBD1. CDR3 size: 16 residues. After removal of 0 bases from V and 6 bases from J, the junction contained 6 bases not matched to a gene. In germline, CDR1 is SGDLS, CDR2 YYNGEE. CDR3 bases: TGTGCCAGCAGCGTAGCGGGGGGGACAGGGGCCAATGAGCAGTTCTTC. Its protein product is CASSVAGGTGANEQFF.

The chain has TRBV14 and TRBJ1-1; possibly TRBD1 for D (6 bases). V dropped 3 bases and J dropped 7 bases, with 12 bases sitting between them. Germline CDR1 reads SGHDN; CDR2 reads FVKESK. The CDR3 length is 13 residues. This chain's CDR3 is CASSQLRGGEAFF. The CDR3 DNA follows: TGTGCCAGCAGCCAGTTACGAGGGGGTGAAGCTTTCTTT.

This sequence joins TRBV5-3 and TRBJ1-1; D remains ambiguous. TRBV5-3 is classed as an ORF, of uncertain function. The V gene lost 3 bases and the J gene lost 6 bases, with 18 bases spanning the gap. The CDR3 spans 15 residues. CDR3 DNA sequence: TGTGCCAGAAGCTCCCGGGTTAAATCGAGGGCTGAAGCTTTCTTT. Translating gives CARSSRVKSRAEAFF.

The chain uses TRBV6-2 or TRBV6-3 and TRBJ1-3; D unresolved. V shed 6 bases and J shed 0 bases, with 6 bases lying between them. This CDR3 has 13 amino acids. Germline CDR1 MNHEY, CDR2 SVGEGT. CDR3 coding DNA: TGTGCCAGCAGCCTCTTCTCTGGAAACACCATATATTTT. Translating it yields CASSLFSGNTIYF.

This chain uses TRBV5-1 with TRBJ2-5; 8 nucleotides align to TRBD2. Trimming cost V 9 bases and J 1 base; bases outside gene matches: 14. This CDR3 has 16 residues. Germline assignment: CDR1 SGHRS and CDR2 YFSETQ. CDR3 in DNA: TGCGCCACCTCGCCCGGGGGGGACCCCAGCCAAGAGACCCAGTACTTC. Its translation: CATSPGGDPSQETQYF.

The genes are TRBV20-1 and TRBJ2-7; D is possibly TRBD1 (5 bases). With 4 bases removed from V and 2 bases from J, the gap between germline ends came to 18 bases. Germline CDR1 reads DFQATT; CDR2 reads SNEGSKA (reference sequence). CDR3 length: 15 amino acids. The CDR3 bases are TGCAGTGCTACTGACCCGGACACAGCAGCCTACGAGCAGTACTTC. Its protein is CSATDPDTAAYEQYF.

The gene calls are TRBV5-1 and TRBJ2-5; D perhaps matches TRBD2 (7 bases). The CDR3 spans 15 residues. Germline V gives CDR1 SGHRS, CDR2 YFSETQ. The V end lost 0 bases, the J end lost 2 bases, and 11 bases lay between the germline ends. The CDR3 protein is CASSLEAGHQETQYF. CDR3 nucleotides: TGCGCCAGCAGCTTGGAAGCGGGACATCAAGAGACCCAGTACTTC.

This sequence joins TRBV9 and TRBJ2-1, with D tentatively TRBD2 (5 bases). Looked up from germline, CDR1 is SGDLS and CDR2 is YYNGEE. Trimming shortened V by 0 bases and J by 1 base, and 11 bases separated the two germline ends. The CDR3 consists of 16 residues. CDR3 protein: CASSVDGEGSYNEQFF. In DNA, the CDR3 is TGTGCCAGCAGCGTAGACGGGGAAGGGTCCTACAATGAGCAGTTCTTC.

The V call is TRBV3-1 (or the pseudogene TRBV3-2), the J call TRBJ2-7, with 12 bases identical to TRBD1. Germline CDR1 and CDR2: LGHDT and YNNKEL (reference sequence). J gave up 6 bases and V 3 bases, and 6 bases lay outside the gene matches. This CDR3 contains 15 residues. DNA of the CDR3: TGTGCCAGCAGCCACCCGGGACAGGGGGCTGTCGAGCAGTACTTC. Encoded protein: CASSHPGQGAVEQYF.

This chain uses TRBV10-3 with TRBJ2-1; D possibly corresponds to TRBD1 (5 bases). There are 12 residues in the CDR3. V shed 10 bases and J shed 3 bases, with 10 bases lying between them. The germline V gene encodes CDR1 ENHRY and CDR2 SYGVKD. CDR3 sequence reads: CATATVYNEQFF. CDR3 nucleotides: TGTGCCACCGCGACAGTCTACAATGAGCAGTTCTTC.

V and J are TRBV6-6 and TRBJ1-5; weak D call: TRBD1 (5 bases). Germline V gene sequence: CDR1 MNHNY, CDR2 SVGAGI (reference sequence). The V end lost 5 bases, the J end lost 0 bases, and 20 bases lay between the germline ends. The CDR3 sequence is 18 residues long. The CDR3 sequence: CASSPRSRQTVSNQPQHF. Written as DNA, the CDR3 is TGTGCCAGCAGTCCGCGATCGAGACAGACCGTTAGCAATCAGCCCCAGCATTTT.

This clone was observed a handful of times. The chain carries TRBV25-1 and TRBJ1-5; D may be TRBD1 (6 bases). Germline V lookup: CDR1 MGHDK, CDR2 SYGVNS. CDR3 length equals 12 residues. Trimming took 7 bases from V and 6 from J, leaving 10 bases between them. CDR3 region: CASIRGGQPQHF. Here the CDR3 DNA reads TGTGCCAGCATCAGGGGTGGTCAGCCCCAGCATTTT. Full variable domain (missing parts from reference TRBV25-1 and TRBJ1-5): EADIYQTPRYLVIGTGKKITLECSQTMGHDKMYWYQQDPGMELHLIHYSYGVNSTEKGDLSSESTVSRIRTEHFPLTLESARPSHTSQYLCASIRGGQPQHFGDGTRLSIL.

V and J are TRBV27 and TRBJ1-6; the D gene is possibly TRBD1 (5 bases). Trimming removed 2 bases from V and 7 bases from J, with 12 bases in between. Germline CDR1 is MNHEY and CDR2 is SMNVEV (reference sequence). This CDR3 is 15 amino acids long. CDR3 in DNA: TGTGCCAGCAGTTTAGGTGGGACTTACAATTCACCCCTCCACTTT. This encodes CASSLGGTYNSPLHF.

The gene calls are TRBV6-5 and TRBJ1-2; maybe TRBD1 (6 bases). This CDR3 is 13 amino acids long. V was cut by 5 bases and J by 5 bases, with 12 bases left in between. The germline V gene encodes CDR1 MNHEY and CDR2 SVGAGI. The CDR3 sequence is CASSPEGGYGYTF. The DNA for the CDR3 is TGTGCCAGCAGTCCTGAGGGGGGGTATGGCTACACCTTC.

The J gene is TRBJ2-1, the V gene TRBV19; 8 nucleotides line up with TRBD1. Germline V gives CDR1 LNHDA, CDR2 SQIVND (reference sequence). This CDR3 has 15 amino acids. Trimming at V came to 5 bases and at J to 4 bases, leaving 7 bases not matched to a gene. For the CDR3, the DNA is TGTGCCAGTAGTTCAAGGGACAGGACTTACAATGAGCAGTTCTTC. Amino acids: CASSSRDRTYNEQFF.

The chain uses TRBV24-1 and TRBJ2-3; the D is unclear. The germline gives CDR1 KGHDR, CDR2 SFDVKD. The CDR3 runs 13 residues. With 3 bases removed from V and 0 bases from J, the gap between germline ends came to 3 bases. The CDR3 here is CATSDQSTDTQYF. The CDR3 DNA reads TGTGCCACCAGTGATCAGAGCACAGATACGCAGTATTTT.

The rearrangement joins TRBV28 to TRBJ1-2; D may be TRBD1 (6 bases). Trimming removed 6 bases at V and 4 bases at J, with 18 bases between. The germline CDR1 and CDR2 sequences are MDHEN and SYDVKM. This CDR3 has 15 residues. Here the CDR3 DNA reads TGTGCCAGCAGCCCGGGGGGGCGGATGGTCTATGGCTACACCTTC. Its protein product is CASSPGGRMVYGYTF.

The CDR3: CASSLVRGDSYNEQFF. The CDR3 DNA follows: TGCGCCAGCAGCTTGGTCCGGGGGGACTCCTACAATGAGCAGTTCTTC. The chain is built from TRBV5-1 and TRBJ2-1; TRBD2 aligns across 7 bases. V shed 0 bases and J 0 bases; nucleotides not matched to a gene: 3. Germline V CDR1 and CDR2: SGHRS, YFSETQ. The CDR3 consists of 16 residues.

The chain couples TRBV5-4 to TRBJ2-5; 9 bases are shared with TRBD2. The CDR3 length is 15 residues. Trimming at V came to 1 base and at J to 4 bases, leaving 5 bases not matched to a gene. In germline, CDR1 is SGHNT, CDR2 YYREEE (reference sequence). The CDR3 here is CASSLKLAGLETQYF. CDR3 DNA: TGTGCCAGCAGCTTGAAGCTAGCGGGGTTAGAGACCCAGTACTTC. Full variable domain (outside the CDR3, taken from reference TRBV5-4 and TRBJ2-5): ETGVTQSPTHLIKTRGQQVTLRCSSQSGHNTVSWYQQALGQGPQFIFQYYREEENGRGNFPPRFSGLQFPNYSSELNVNALELDDSALYLCASSLKLAGLETQYFGPGTRLLVL.

The rearrangement joins TRBV4-2 to TRBJ2-3; 8 bases are a match to TRBD2. This CDR3 has 16 residues. V shed 0 bases, J shed 1 base, and the junction held 3 bases outside the gene matches. The germline gives CDR1 LGHNA, CDR2 YNFKEQ. For the CDR3, the DNA is TGTGCCAGCAGCCAAGATCGTAGCGGGGGCACAGATACGCAGTATTTT. It translates to CASSQDRSGGTDTQYF.

The chain couples TRBV6-1 to TRBJ1-2; unclear D gene. CDR1 MNHNS and CDR2 SASEGT come from the germline V gene. Trimming stripped 0 bases from V and 8 bases from J, with 22 bases between. The CDR3 contains 17 residues. The CDR3 DNA sequence: TGTGCCAGCAGTGAAGCCGTGTTCCCCAGGCCGACGGGGGGCTACACCTTC. Residues: CASSEAVFPRPTGGYTF.